The 15 T cell receptor beta chains reported below all come from one sample, sequenced in a study of T cell repertoires in cytomegalovirus infection. TCRdb itself ran the reads through MiXCR, one entry per CDR3 protein. Of approximately 630,000 distinct CDR3 sequences in the sample, less than 25% were seen once. What was sequenced was CD8+ T cells from PBMCs. These receptors originate from a human donor in good health (CMV status not recorded). Some clones in this sample may be carry-over from other donors' samples.

This clonotype was counted many times. The chain uses TRBV7-3 and TRBJ1-6; no firm D call. This CDR3 has 14 amino acids. Germline V gene lookup returns CDR1 SGHTA and CDR2 FQGTGA. Trimming left V 0 bases short and J 9 bases short, with 9 bases between. The CDR3 DNA follows: TGTGCCAGCAGCTTAACGGGGAAGGGTTCACCCCTCCACTTT. Translating it yields CASSLTGKGSPLHF.

The gene calls are TRBV7-9 and TRBJ2-7; 8 nucleotides agree with TRBD1. Germline values: CDR1 SEHNR, CDR2 FQNEAQ (reference sequence). Trimming removed 1 base from V and 2 bases from J; junction bases left unmatched: 4. This CDR3 has 15 residues. DNA of the CDR3: TGTGCCAGCAGCTTAGGGACAGGGAATGCCTACGAGCAGTACGTC. It codes for CASSLGTGNAYEQYV.

CDR3 loop: CASSLRGRDEKLFF. CDR3 coding DNA: TGTGCCAGCAGCTTACGGGGACGGGATGAAAAACTGTTTTTT. The gene calls are TRBV7-9 and TRBJ1-4; D is possibly TRBD1 (5 bases). The CDR3 is 14 amino acids. Trimming cost V 2 bases and J 6 bases, with 10 bases left between them. Per germline, CDR1 SEHNR and CDR2 FQNEAQ (reference sequence).

Concerning this clonotype itself: A single base separates this from a much larger clone, so it may be a read error. The chain links TRBV25-1 to TRBJ2-3, with D possibly matching TRBD1 (6 bases). The CDR3 contains 15 residues. V was trimmed by 4 bases and J by 4 bases, leaving 15 bases between them. The germline V gene encodes CDR1 MGHDK and CDR2 SYGVNS. The CDR3 DNA follows: TGTGCCAGCAGTGGCCAGGACAGCATAGCAGATACGCAGTATTTT. This codes for CASSGQDSIADTQYF.

J is TRBJ2-5 and V is TRBV4-3; D is uncertain. The CDR3 has 14 amino acids. Between the trimmed V and J ends, which lost 1 base and 4 bases, there was a span of 10 bases. CDR1 is LGHNA and CDR2 is YSLEER in the germline V gene. The CDR3 loop is CASSQVGDRETQYF. DNA for the CDR3: TGCGCCAGCAGCCAAGTCGGAGATCGAGAGACCCAGTACTTC.

This clonotype was detected many times. V and J are TRBV7-8 and TRBJ1-2; D may be TRBD1 (6 bases). CDR1 SGHVS and CDR2 FQNEAQ come from the germline V gene. CDR3 size: 15 residues. The ends were cut back, 1 base at V and 6 bases at J, with 15 bases in the middle. CDR3 nucleotides: TGTGCCAGCAGCTTAGATGGCACGGGGGCGGATGGCTACACCTTC. Its translation: CASSLDGTGADGYTF.

This clonotype was counted between two and nine times. V is TRBV11-2 and J is TRBJ2-3; 9 bases align to TRBD2. Germline CDR1 SGHAT, CDR2 FQNNGV. V shed 2 bases, J shed 1 base, and the junction held 7 bases outside the gene matches. The CDR3 has 17 amino acids. Written as DNA, the CDR3 is TGTGCCAGCAGCTTACCCTCTAGCGGGGTTCGCACAGATACGCAGTATTTT. Protein: CASSLPSSGVRTDTQYF.

V and J are TRBV12-3 or TRBV12-4 and TRBJ1-1; D is undetermined. This CDR3 has 12 residues. The V gene lost 3 bases and the J gene lost 7 bases, with 9 bases spanning the gap. DNA for the CDR3: TGTGCCAGCAGTTTTGGGTACTTTGAAGCTTTCTTT. Amino acid sequence: CASSFGYFEAFF.

This clonotype turned up a few times. The DNA for the CDR3 is TGTGCCAGCAGTTACTCAGAGGGAGGGAACTATAATTCACCCCTCCACTTT. It specifies CASSYSEGGNYNSPLHF. The chain links TRBV6-6 to TRBJ1-6; D uncertain. The CDR3 extends over 17 amino acids. Germline CDR1 and CDR2: MNHNY and SVGAGI (reference sequence). Trimming removed 0 bases at V and 3 bases at J, with 12 bases between.

The chain's CDR3 is CASGQGSTYNEQFF. The CDR3 nucleotides are TGTGCTAGTGGGCAGGGGTCTACCTACAATGAGCAGTTCTTC. The chain has TRBV12-5 and TRBJ2-1; TRBD1 is a possible D gene (6 bases). CDR3 length: 14 amino acids. From germline, CDR1 is LGHNT and CDR2 FRNRAP. The V end was cut by 6 bases, the J end by 2 bases, with 11 bases between.

This clonotype has at least ten counts. CDR3 amino acids: CASSSGGSAYNEQFF. In DNA form, the CDR3 reads TGTGCCAGCAGCTCGGGGGGCTCCGCCTACAATGAGCAGTTCTTC. The chain couples TRBV7-8 to TRBJ2-1, with TRBD2 as a possible D gene (7 bases). Trimming cost V 4 bases and J 2 bases, with 12 bases left between them. This CDR3 is 15 amino acids long. Germline CDR1 and CDR2: SGHVS and FQNEAQ. Using reference TRBV7-8 and TRBJ2-1 for the parts outside the CDR3, the full variable domain is GAGVSQSPRYKVAKRGQDVALRCDPISGHVSLFWYQQALGQGPEFLTYFQNEAQLDKSGLPSDRFFAERPEGSVSTLKIQRTQQEDSAVYLCASSSGGSAYNEQFFGPGTRLTVL.

The chain recombines TRBV5-1 with TRBJ2-7; 8 bases line up with TRBD1. CDR1 is SGHRS, CDR2 YFSETQ, per germline. V shed 4 bases and J 2 bases; nucleotides not matched to a gene: 11. CDR3 length: 16 residues. CDR3 DNA: TGCGCCAGCAGCGGGATCGGGACAGGACGGGCCTACGAGCAGTACTTC. Protein: CASSGIGTGRAYEQYF.

This clonotype was observed once. Relative to the germline gene, one junction end is altered; a read error may explain this. The chain combines TRBV20-1 with TRBJ2-1; 10 nucleotides line up with TRBD1. From germline, CDR1 is DFQATT and CDR2 SNEGSKA (reference sequence). CDR3 length: 17 amino acids. In DNA form, the CDR3 reads TGCAGTGCCAGAGACCGCCCGGGACAGGGGATCTACAATGAGCAGTTCTTC. Protein: CSARDRPGQGIYNEQFF.

This clonotype has a handful of counts. The rearrangement links TRBV6-5 to TRBJ2-3, with a possible D match to TRBD2 (5 bases). Germline V CDR1 and CDR2: MNHEY, SVGAGI. V gave up 1 base and J gave up 1 base, with 9 bases separating them. The CDR3 contains 15 residues. This CDR3 is CASSYYGDRTDTQYF. For the CDR3, the DNA is TGTGCCAGCAGTTACTACGGGGATCGCACAGATACGCAGTATTTT.

As to this clonotype: A much larger clone differs from this one at a single base, so this may be a read error. V is TRBV12-3 or TRBV12-4 and J is TRBJ2-1; D gene ambiguous. V shed 3 bases and J shed 6 bases, with 3 bases lying between them. This CDR3 is built from 11 residues. CDR3 bases: TGTGCCAGCAGTTTTGTCAATGAGCAGTTCTTC. Amino acids: CASSFVNEQFF.